This T cell receptor beta chain appears in the sequencing data of a study of blood T cell repertoires in COVID-19. Study background: Spain, Italy and the United States supplied samples that represented acute and convalescent COVID-19. T cells, B-cell-depleted T cells, or PBMCs provided the cDNA or gDNA that served as material.

Original handling: The assay estimated nucleated cells by amplifying reference gene primers. Sequencing was performed with immunoSEQ multiplex PCR; in TCRdb, only in-frame clones are kept and a portion is missing. V and J calls and clone size follow that table, whereas D and trimming were derived from the DNA. Of some 61,000 clones in the sample, 89% were seen once. The sequence was collected from a man in his sixties with acute or convalescent COVID-19. The sequencing input was peripheral blood.

The CDR3 sequence: CASSLRQPAMNTEAFF. The CDR3 DNA sequence: TGTGCCAGCAGCTTAAGACAGCCGGCAATGAACACTGAAGCTTTCTTT. V and J are TRBV7-3 and TRBJ1-1; tentatively, D is TRBD1 (5 bases). The CDR3 consists of 16 residues. Trimming removed 1 base at V and 0 bases at J, with 12 bases between. CDR1 is SGHTA, CDR2 FQGTGA, per germline.